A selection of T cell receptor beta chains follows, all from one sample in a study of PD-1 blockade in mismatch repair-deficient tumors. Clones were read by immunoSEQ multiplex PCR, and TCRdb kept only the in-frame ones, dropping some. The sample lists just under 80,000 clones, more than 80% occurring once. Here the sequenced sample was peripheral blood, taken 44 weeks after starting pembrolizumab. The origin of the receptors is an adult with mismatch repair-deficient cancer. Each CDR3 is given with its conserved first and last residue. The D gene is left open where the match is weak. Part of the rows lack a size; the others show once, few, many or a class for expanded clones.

CDR3 DNA: TGTGCCAGCAGCTGGGACAGGGGGCCCGATACGCAGTATTTT
CDR3 protein: CASSWDRGPDTQYF
D gene: TRBD1
V gene: TRBV7-9
clone size: -
J gene: TRBJ2-3

CDR3 DNA: TGTGCCAGTCATGGACAGGGAGGGAATCAAGAGGCTTTCTTT
CDR3 protein: CASHGQGGNQEAFF
D gene: TRBD1
V gene: TRBV16
clone size: -
J gene: TRBJ1-1

CDR3 DNA: TGTGCCAGCAGTAGGGAGGGAGGCGATACGCAGTATTTT
CDR3 protein: CASSREGGDTQYF
D gene: TRBD2
V gene: TRBV6-4
clone size: few
J gene: TRBJ2-3

CDR3 DNA: TGCGCCAGCAGCCCCGGATCGACGAGAGGCTACACCTTC
CDR3 protein: CASSPGSTRGYTF
D gene: -
V gene: TRBV4-3
clone size: -
J gene: TRBJ1-2

CDR3 DNA: TGTGCCAGTAGTCTCGGTAGCGGGTTGGACACCGGGGAGCTGTTTTTT
CDR3 protein: CASSLGSGLDTGELFF
D gene: TRBD2
V gene: TRBV19
clone size: -
J gene: TRBJ2-2

CDR3 DNA: TGTGCCAGCAGCCCTACCGCACTCGGGACTAACACAGATACGCAGTATTTT
CDR3 protein: CASSPTALGTNTDTQYF
D gene: TRBD2
V gene: TRBV7-9
clone size: -
J gene: TRBJ2-3

CDR3 DNA: TGTGCCAGCACTCTCCGGGACAGTAACTATGGCTACACCTTC
CDR3 protein: CASTLRDSNYGYTF
D gene: TRBD1
V gene: TRBV6-5
clone size: -
J gene: TRBJ1-2

CDR3 DNA: TGTGCCAGCAGCTTCAAGGGGGTTACCCACGAGCAGTACTTC
CDR3 protein: CASSFKGVTHEQYF
D gene: -
V gene: TRBV5-6
clone size: -
J gene: TRBJ2-7

CDR3 DNA: TGTGCCAGCAGCCTGCCCTCGGCGTCGGGAAACACCATATATTTT
CDR3 protein: CASSLPSASGNTIYF
D gene: -
V gene: TRBV5-4
clone size: -
J gene: TRBJ1-3

CDR3 DNA: TGTGCCAGCAGCAAAGCGCTCCCGGTGGCAGGGTCCGAAACTGAAGCTTTCTTT
CDR3 protein: CASSKALPVAGSETEAFF
D gene: -
V gene: TRBV21-1
clone size: -
J gene: TRBJ1-1

CDR3 DNA: TGTGCCAGCAGCCGACTAGCGGAGGAGACCCAGTACTTC
CDR3 protein: CASSRLAEETQYF
D gene: TRBD2
V gene: TRBV9
clone size: once
J gene: TRBJ2-5

CDR3 DNA: TGTGCCAGCAGCTTAGATTGGGGGAATGAGCAGTTCTTC
CDR3 protein: CASSLDWGNEQFF
D gene: -
V gene: TRBV11-3
clone size: -
J gene: TRBJ2-1

CDR3 DNA: TGTGCCAGCAGTGAAATGGGTTGGACAGGGGTGAACACTGAAGCTTTCTTT
CDR3 protein: CASSEMGWTGVNTEAFF
D gene: TRBD1
V gene: TRBV2
clone size: -
J gene: TRBJ1-1

CDR3 DNA: TGTGCCAGTAGTATGGACAGGGGCAAACGGGGCACTGAAGCTTTCTTT
CDR3 protein: CASSMDRGKRGTEAFF
D gene: TRBD1
V gene: TRBV19
clone size: -
J gene: TRBJ1-1

CDR3 DNA: TGTGCCTGGAGTAAGGGGGGCGGAAACACCATATATTTT
CDR3 protein: CAWSKGGGNTIYF
D gene: -
V gene: TRBV30
clone size: once
J gene: TRBJ1-3

CDR3 DNA: TGCGCCAGCAGCTTGGACCAGTATCAGCCCCAGCATTTT
CDR3 protein: CASSLDQYQPQHF
D gene: -
V gene: TRBV5-1
clone size: few
J gene: TRBJ1-5

CDR3 DNA: TGCGCCAGCAGCTTGGGTGTTCAGGGGAACTACGAGCAGTACTTC
CDR3 protein: CASSLGVQGNYEQYF
D gene: -
V gene: TRBV5-1
clone size: -
J gene: TRBJ2-7

CDR3 DNA: TGTGCCAGCAGCCTACGCGGCGGGGAAGAGACCCAGTACTTC
CDR3 protein: CASSLRGGEETQYF
D gene: -
V gene: TRBV7-8
clone size: once
J gene: TRBJ2-5

CDR3 DNA: TGTGCCAGCTCACCCAGCGGACAGAGGAACACCGGGGAGCTGTTTTTT
CDR3 protein: CASSPSGQRNTGELFF
D gene: -
V gene: TRBV18
clone size: -
J gene: TRBJ2-2

CDR3 DNA: TGCGCCAGCAGCCAACAAGGAGGGTATGGCTACACCTTC
CDR3 protein: CASSQQGGYGYTF
D gene: -
V gene: TRBV4-1
clone size: -
J gene: TRBJ1-2

CDR3 DNA: TGTGCCAGCAGCTTAGGTCAGGGAGCGTACACTGAAGCTTTCTTT
CDR3 protein: CASSLGQGAYTEAFF
D gene: -
V gene: TRBV7-8
clone size: -
J gene: TRBJ1-1

CDR3 DNA: TGTGCCAGCAGCTTAGAACAGGGTTGCTTCTTT
CDR3 protein: CASSLEQGCFF
D gene: -
V gene: TRBV7-9
clone size: -
J gene: TRBJ1-1

CDR3 DNA: TGTGCCAGCAGCACAACGACTACCTCCTACAATGAGCAGTTCTTC
CDR3 protein: CASSTTTTSYNEQFF
D gene: -
V gene: TRBV9
clone size: -
J gene: TRBJ2-1

CDR3 DNA: TGTGCCAGCAGTACCCGGAAGACAGGGTCCTACGAGCAGTACTTC
CDR3 protein: CASSTRKTGSYEQYF
D gene: TRBD1
V gene: TRBV6-5
clone size: -
J gene: TRBJ2-7

CDR3 DNA: TGTGCCAGCAGCACATCTACAGGGGGCGGGACCGGGGAGCTGTTTTTT
CDR3 protein: CASSTSTGGGTGELFF
D gene: TRBD1
V gene: TRBV11-3
clone size: -
J gene: TRBJ2-2

CDR3 DNA: TGTGCCAGCAGGAGACTAGCGGAGTTCACAGATACGCAGTATTTT
CDR3 protein: CASRRLAEFTDTQYF
D gene: TRBD2
V gene: TRBV7-8
clone size: -
J gene: TRBJ2-3

CDR3 DNA: TGCGCCAGCAGACCCGGACTAGCGGGAGGGTACGAGCAGTACTTC
CDR3 protein: CASRPGLAGGYEQYF
D gene: TRBD2
V gene: TRBV5-1
clone size: -
J gene: TRBJ2-7

CDR3 DNA: TGCGCCAGCAGTCAATCTGTCGATGGCAGAAACATTCAGTACTTC
CDR3 protein: CASSQSVDGRNIQYF
D gene: -
V gene: TRBV23-1
clone size: few
J gene: TRBJ2-4

CDR3 DNA: TGTGCCAGCAGCTCGGACCCACAGGGGAATTTGGAGACCCAGTACTTC
CDR3 protein: CASSSDPQGNLETQYF
D gene: TRBD1
V gene: TRBV11-2
clone size: -
J gene: TRBJ2-5

CDR3 DNA: TGTGCCTGGGTTCGGGACAGGGGGGCCTACGAGCAGTACTTC
CDR3 protein: CAWVRDRGAYEQYF
D gene: TRBD1
V gene: TRBV30
clone size: -
J gene: TRBJ2-7

CDR3 DNA: TGTGCCAGCAGCTTAGGGAGGACGGGCTCCTCTGGAAACACCATATATTTT
CDR3 protein: CASSLGRTGSSGNTIYF
D gene: -
V gene: TRBV7-9
clone size: -
J gene: TRBJ1-3

CDR3 DNA: TGTGCCAGCAGTTTACTAGGTAGCGGGGTTCGGCTGTTTTTT
CDR3 protein: CASSLLGSGVRLFF
D gene: TRBD2
V gene: TRBV28
clone size: -
J gene: TRBJ2-2

CDR3 DNA: TGTGCCAGCAGCTCGACGTGGAGGGGCGGGGACACCATATATTTT
CDR3 protein: CASSSTWRGGDTIYF
D gene: -
V gene: TRBV11-1
clone size: -
J gene: TRBJ1-3

CDR3 DNA: TGCAGCGTCTACAACTCAAAAAGCTCCTACAATGAGCAGTTCTTC
CDR3 protein: CSVYNSKSSYNEQFF
D gene: -
V gene: TRBV29-1
clone size: -
J gene: TRBJ2-1

CDR3 DNA: TGTGCCAGCAGCTTAGATTGGTCAGCTACCAATGAGCAGTTCTTC
CDR3 protein: CASSLDWSATNEQFF
D gene: -
V gene: TRBV11-2
clone size: -
J gene: TRBJ2-1

CDR3 DNA: TGTGCCAGCAGTCCAAGGGGAGACTACTACAATGAGCAGTTCTTC
CDR3 protein: CASSPRGDYYNEQFF
D gene: -
V gene: TRBV7-9
clone size: -
J gene: TRBJ2-1

CDR3 DNA: TGTGCCAGCAGTGAAATTTACGTCCGGGGGGGAAAGAACACTGAAGCTTTCTTT
CDR3 protein: CASSEIYVRGGKNTEAFF
D gene: -
V gene: TRBV6-1
clone size: -
J gene: TRBJ1-1

CDR3 DNA: TGTGCCAGTAGTGCTTCAGGTCTCCTCTACGAGCAGTACTTC
CDR3 protein: CASSASGLLYEQYF
D gene: -
V gene: TRBV19
clone size: -
J gene: TRBJ2-7

CDR3 DNA: TGTGCCGGGGGAGAAGCTGGGACAGGGGTTGAGGAAAAACTGTTTTTT
CDR3 protein: CAGGEAGTGVEEKLFF
D gene: TRBD1
V gene: TRBV30
clone size: -
J gene: TRBJ1-4

CDR3 DNA: TGTGCAAGTCGCTTAGCGGTAGACTCCTCGGCGGATACGCAGTATTTT
CDR3 protein: CASRLAVDSSADTQYF
D gene: -
V gene: TRBV12-2
clone size: -
J gene: TRBJ2-3

CDR3 DNA: TGTGCCAGCAGCTGGGGAGGGGTCGGCGAGCAGTACTTC
CDR3 protein: CASSWGGVGEQYF
D gene: TRBD2
V gene: TRBV5-4
clone size: -
J gene: TRBJ2-7

CDR3 DNA: TGTGCCAGCAGCCGAAACACAGCGGAAGAGTACCAAGAGACCCAGTACTTC
CDR3 protein: CASSRNTAEEYQETQYF
D gene: -
V gene: TRBV14
clone size: -
J gene: TRBJ2-5

CDR3 DNA: TGTGCCAGCAAGATGAGGCTAGGGGGAACCTTCTCGGGCGGCTACACCTTC
CDR3 protein: CASKMRLGGTFSGGYTF
D gene: -
V gene: TRBV27
clone size: -
J gene: TRBJ1-2

CDR3 DNA: TGCGCCAGCAGCGAAGCCGGGACAGGGTGGTACGAGCAGTACTTC
CDR3 protein: CASSEAGTGWYEQYF
D gene: TRBD1
V gene: TRBV5-1
clone size: medium-sized
J gene: TRBJ2-7

CDR3 DNA: TGTGCCACGTTCCCCCGGGTGAACACTGAAGCTTTCTTT
CDR3 protein: CATFPRVNTEAFF
D gene: -
V gene: TRBV28
clone size: -
J gene: TRBJ1-1

CDR3 DNA: TGTGCCAGCAGCTTACTAGCGGGTCACCAAGAGACCCAGTACTTC
CDR3 protein: CASSLLAGHQETQYF
D gene: TRBD2
V gene: TRBV7-9
clone size: -
J gene: TRBJ2-5

CDR3 DNA: TGCAGCGCCCCCTGGACTAGCGGGATGGATGAGCAGTTCTTC
CDR3 protein: CSAPWTSGMDEQFF
D gene: TRBD2
V gene: TRBV29-1
clone size: -
J gene: TRBJ2-1

CDR3 DNA: TGTGCCAGCAGCTTAGGTTTAGTAAGGAACTATGGCTACACCTTC
CDR3 protein: CASSLGLVRNYGYTF
D gene: -
V gene: TRBV7-2
clone size: -
J gene: TRBJ1-2

CDR3 DNA: TGTGCCAGCAGTGAAGGGGGCTACACCTTC
CDR3 protein: CASSEGGYTF
D gene: -
V gene: TRBV6-1
clone size: -
J gene: TRBJ1-2

CDR3 DNA: TGTGCCAGCCGGGAGCGGCTAGCCAACACCGGGGAGCTGTTTTTT
CDR3 protein: CASRERLANTGELFF
D gene: -
V gene: TRBV19
clone size: few
J gene: TRBJ2-2

CDR3 DNA: TGTGCCAGCAGCTTACGGACAGATTATGGCTACACCTTC
CDR3 protein: CASSLRTDYGYTF
D gene: -
V gene: TRBV11-2
clone size: -
J gene: TRBJ1-2

CDR3 DNA: TGTGCCAGCAGTCACGATTACACAGATACGCAGTATTTT
CDR3 protein: CASSHDYTDTQYF
D gene: -
V gene: TRBV7-3
clone size: -
J gene: TRBJ2-3